The 12 T cell receptor beta chains below were found in one sample sequenced in a study of blood T cell repertoires in COVID-19. The method was immunoSEQ multiplex PCR; TCRdb's version includes in-frame clones alone and lacks a portion of them. This sample yields around 70,000 clones, of which 90% to 95% are seen a single time; just over 2.5% belongs to the top ten. The sequenced material came from peripheral blood. All receptors derive from a man aged 45-65 years with COVID-19, enrolled during active disease.

The chain combines TRBV6-1 with TRBJ2-3; D perhaps matches TRBD2 (6 bases). V lost 3 bases and J 5 bases, leaving 6 bases between the germline ends. This CDR3 is built from 12 residues. The V gene's germline CDR1 is MNHNS and CDR2 SASEGT. CDR3 DNA sequence: TGTGCCAGCAGTGAGGGGGGAGATACGCAGTATTTT. Protein: CASSEGGDTQYF.

This clone appeared a single time. The chain employs TRBV4-3 and TRBJ2-1; 7 nucleotides line up with TRBD2. This CDR3 contains 16 residues. Germline trimming cut 0 bases from V and 4 bases from J; bases unmatched to any gene: 6. Germline lookup yields CDR1 LGHNA and CDR2 YSLEER. DNA for the CDR3: TGCGCCAGCAGCCAAGATTGGGCTAGCGGATACAATGAGCAGTTCTTC. Translation gives CASSQDWASGYNEQFF.

This clone occurred once. The chain couples TRBV5-5 to TRBJ2-5; the D is unclear. Germline CDR1 and CDR2: SGHKS and YYEKEE (reference sequence). The CDR3 totals 16 residues. V was pared by 2 bases and J by 1 base, with 15 bases between. CDR3 DNA: TGTGCCAGCAGCTTCGCGGCCCCGGGTGGCCAAGAGACCCAGTACTTC. It specifies CASSFAAPGGQETQYF.

This chain uses TRBV19 with TRBJ2-6; D gene unclear. V shed 7 bases and J shed 0 bases, with 10 bases lying between them. The CDR3 has 15 amino acids. Per germline, CDR1 LNHDA and CDR2 SQIVND (reference sequence). DNA of the CDR3: TGTGCCAGTACAACGCGGTTCTCTGGGGCCAACGTCCTGACTTTC. Protein product: CASTTRFSGANVLTF.

This chain connects TRBV27 to TRBJ2-2, with a weak D call TRBD2 (6 bases). Germline V lookup: CDR1 MNHEY, CDR2 SMNVEV (reference sequence). Trimming pared 5 bases from V and 6 bases from J, leaving 16 bases between. The CDR3 contains 15 residues. The CDR3 DNA is TGTGCCAGCAGTCCACGGAGGGCGTTGTCCGGGGAGCTGTTTTTT. This translates into CASSPRRALSGELFF.

Regarding this clone: Other DNA sequences within the sample encode an identical CDR3. V usage is TRBV30 and J usage is TRBJ2-2; D is perhaps TRBD1 (6 bases). Germline V gives CDR1 GTSNPN, CDR2 SVGIG (reference sequence). V gave up 0 bases and J gave up 4 bases, with 6 bases separating them. The length of the CDR3 is 13 residues. The CDR3 sequence is CAWSVQGTGELFF. The CDR3 bases are TGTGCCTGGAGTGTACAGGGCACCGGGGAGCTGTTTTTT.

The rearrangement links TRBV19 to TRBJ1-2; D is undetermined. This CDR3 is built from 15 residues. Trimming pared 3 bases from V and 6 bases from J, leaving 17 bases between. Germline V gene sequence: CDR1 LNHDA, CDR2 SQIVND (reference sequence). CDR3 loop: CASSIAGRSEDGYTF. CDR3 bases: TGTGCCAGTAGTATCGCGGGGAGAAGTGAGGATGGCTACACCTTC.

The chain joins TRBV19 to TRBJ2-6, with TRBD2 matching over 7 bases. The CDR3 is 15 residues long. The germline V gene has CDR1 LNHDA and CDR2 SQIVND (reference sequence). Trimming removed 5 bases from V and 3 bases from J; junction bases left unmatched: 4. CDR3 region: CASSLGGSGANVLTF. CDR3 in DNA: TGTGCCAGTAGTCTGGGGGGGAGTGGGGCCAACGTCCTGACTTTC.

V usage is TRBV10-2 and J usage is TRBJ2-1; D gene ambiguous. CDR1 WSHSY and CDR2 SAAADI come from the germline V gene. Trimming shortened V by 5 bases and J by 7 bases, and 6 bases separated the two germline ends. This CDR3 has 11 residues. The CDR3 DNA reads TGCGCCAGCAGTCAGGTAAATGAGCAGTTCTTC. This encodes CASSQVNEQFF.

This clone appeared a single time. The V and J genes are TRBV2 and TRBJ2-2, with 8 positions matching TRBD2. CDR1 SNHLY and CDR2 FYNNEI come from the germline V gene. V dropped 1 base and J dropped 7; count of bases not matched to a gene: 8. This CDR3 contains 16 residues. CDR3 region: CASSEVGRAFGGELFF. In nucleotides, the CDR3 is TGTGCCAGCAGTGAAGTCGGGAGGGCCTTTGGCGGGGAGCTGTTTTTT.

The rearrangement joins TRBV7-8 to TRBJ1-4; D gene unclear. The CDR3 has 14 amino acids. Looked up from germline, CDR1 is SGHVS and CDR2 is FQNEAQ. With 1 base removed from V and 7 bases from J, the gap between germline ends came to 10 bases. The CDR3 sequence: CASSLGALSEKLFF. Written as DNA, the CDR3 is TGTGCCAGCAGCTTAGGAGCTCTTAGTGAAAAACTGTTTTTT.

The rearrangement links TRBV3-1 (or the pseudogene TRBV3-2) to TRBJ2-1, with D tentatively TRBD1 (6 bases). The CDR3 sequence is 16 residues long. V was clipped by 0 bases and J by 7 bases, with 16 bases between them. Germline V lookup: CDR1 LGHDT, CDR2 YNNKEL (reference sequence). The CDR3 bases are TGTGCCAGCAGCCAAGATAGGGGGACAAAAACTAATGAGCAGTTCTTC. It specifies CASSQDRGTKTNEQFF.